This T cell receptor (beta chain) was captured by sequencing in a study of high-grade serous ovarian cancer treatment subgroups. As for the study in general: Each sample yielded on average around 7,000 unique TCR beta rearrangements from 12,000 to 15,000 reads. Study results and limitations: Different patients shared almost no repertoire; same-patient tumors shared 0.11 to 0.79. TCR relatedness rose with neoantigen level and trended with mutation load. The analyses considered CDR3 and ignored CDR1 and CDR2.

The repertoire was sequenced with immunoSEQ multiplex PCR; TCRdb's copy has only in-frame clones and lacks some. The top ten hold just under 5% of the sample, which has 4,500 or so clones, 82% seen once. In regard to this clone: Its antigen is unknown.

The tumor samples were collected prior to definitive surgery or chemotherapy. V was trimmed by 7 bases and J by 2 bases, leaving 15 bases between them. The CDR3 spans 14 residues. Germline V gene sequence: CDR1 SNHLY, CDR2 FYNNEI. Specimen: tumor tissue. The source is a human donor with high-grade serous ovarian cancer. The genes are TRBV2 and TRBJ2-7, with D tentatively TRBD1 or TRBD2 (5 bases each). The CDR3 coding sequence is TGTGCCAGCATTCCCGGGACGGGAACCTACGAGCAGTACTTC. Translating it yields CASIPGTGTYEQYF.